This is a list of T cell receptor beta chains from one sample in a study of blood T cell repertoires in COVID-19. Assay used: immunoSEQ multiplex PCR; TCRdb lists only in-frame clones, some missing. The table shows 100,000 to 150,000 clones, with about 80% occurring only once. The sequenced sample was peripheral blood. These receptors all come from a man aged 40-55 years with active or convalescent COVID-19. Both conserved end residues are part of each CDR3. The D gene is left open where the match is weak. Some rows mark clone size as missing; the rest say once, few, many or name a class of expanded clone.

abundance: .; d_gene: TRBD1; len: 15; v_gene: TRBV4-1; j_gene: TRBJ1-1; CDR3aa: CASSHGTGAATEAFF; CDR3nt: TGCGCCAGCAGCCACGGAACAGGGGCGGCCACTGAAGCTTTCTTT
abundance: .; d_gene: .; len: 13; v_gene: TRBV7-9; j_gene: TRBJ1-2; CDR3aa: CASSPQAYYGYTF; CDR3nt: TGTGCCAGCAGCCCCCAGGCTTACTATGGCTACACCTTC
abundance: .; d_gene: .; len: 13; v_gene: TRBV12-3/TRBV12-4; j_gene: TRBJ1-1; CDR3aa: CASSLGGDTEAFF; CDR3nt: TGTGCCAGTAGTCTTGGGGGGGATACTGAAGCTTTCTTT
abundance: once; d_gene: TRBD1; len: 15; v_gene: TRBV18; j_gene: TRBJ2-7; CDR3aa: CASSPRTGGSYEQYF; CDR3nt: TGTGCCAGCTCACCAAGGACAGGCGGATCCTACGAGCAGTACTTC
abundance: few; d_gene: .; len: 15; v_gene: TRBV2; j_gene: TRBJ1-6; CDR3aa: CASSDRRSYNSPLHF; CDR3nt: TGTGCCAGCAGCGACAGACGCTCCTATAATTCACCCCTCCACTTT
abundance: few; d_gene: .; len: 14; v_gene: TRBV24-1; j_gene: TRBJ1-1; CDR3aa: CATSDATGNTEAFF; CDR3nt: TGTGCCACCAGTGACGCGACAGGGAACACTGAAGCTTTCTTT
abundance: .; d_gene: TRBD2; len: 14; v_gene: TRBV3-1/TRBV3-2; j_gene: TRBJ2-1; CDR3aa: CASSQGLAGTFGFF; CDR3nt: TGTGCCAGCAGCCAAGGACTAGCGGGCACCTTTGGGTTCTTC
abundance: many; d_gene: .; len: 13; v_gene: TRBV29-1; j_gene: TRBJ1-1; CDR3aa: CSVDGQLNTEAFF; CDR3nt: TGCAGCGTTGACGGACAGCTGAACACTGAAGCTTTCTTT
abundance: few; d_gene: .; len: 13; v_gene: TRBV7-8; j_gene: TRBJ1-1; CDR3aa: CASSSGVNTEAFF; CDR3nt: TGTGCCAGCAGTTCGGGGGTGAACACTGAAGCTTTCTTT
abundance: .; d_gene: .; len: 13; v_gene: TRBV19; j_gene: TRBJ1-1; CDR3aa: CASMGGEWTEAFF; CDR3nt: TGTGCCAGTATGGGAGGGGAGTGGACTGAAGCTTTCTTT